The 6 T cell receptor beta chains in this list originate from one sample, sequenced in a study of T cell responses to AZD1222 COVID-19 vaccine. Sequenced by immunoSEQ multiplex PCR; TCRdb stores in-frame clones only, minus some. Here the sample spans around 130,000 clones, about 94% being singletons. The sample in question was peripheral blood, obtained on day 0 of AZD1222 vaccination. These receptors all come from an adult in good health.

This chain's CDR3 is CASSEWAGSGNTIYF. Here the CDR3 DNA reads TGTGCCAGCAGTGAATGGGCAGGCTCTGGAAACACCATATATTTT. This chain connects TRBV2 to TRBJ1-3; D unresolved. This CDR3 has 15 amino acids. Germline assignment: CDR1 SNHLY and CDR2 FYNNEI. Trimming stripped 2 bases from V and 0 bases from J, with 8 bases between.

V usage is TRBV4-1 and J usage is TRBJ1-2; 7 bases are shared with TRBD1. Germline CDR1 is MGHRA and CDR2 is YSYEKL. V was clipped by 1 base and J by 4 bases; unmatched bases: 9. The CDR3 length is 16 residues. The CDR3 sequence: CASSQVRDSPFYGYTF. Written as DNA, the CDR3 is TGCGCCAGCAGCCAAGTCCGGGACAGCCCATTCTATGGCTACACCTTC.

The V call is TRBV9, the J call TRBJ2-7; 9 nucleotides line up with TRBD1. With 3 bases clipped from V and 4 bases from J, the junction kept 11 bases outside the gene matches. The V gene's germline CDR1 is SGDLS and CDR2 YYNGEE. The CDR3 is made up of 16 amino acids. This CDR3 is CASSEGPGTGWYEQYF. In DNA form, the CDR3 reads TGTGCCAGCAGCGAGGGACCCGGGACAGGGTGGTACGAGCAGTACTTC.

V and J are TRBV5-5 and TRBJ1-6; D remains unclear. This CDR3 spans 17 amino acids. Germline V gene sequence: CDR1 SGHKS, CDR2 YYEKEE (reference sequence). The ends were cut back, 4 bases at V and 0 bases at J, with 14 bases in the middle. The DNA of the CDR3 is TGTGCCAGCAGCCTTATTCCGACTGACTCCTATAATTCACCCCTCCACTTT. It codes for CASSLIPTDSYNSPLHF.

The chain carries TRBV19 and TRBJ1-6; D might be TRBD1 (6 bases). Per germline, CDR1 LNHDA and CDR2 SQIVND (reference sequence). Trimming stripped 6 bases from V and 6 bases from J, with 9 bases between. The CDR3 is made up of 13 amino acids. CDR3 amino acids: CASRDRLNSPLHF. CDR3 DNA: TGTGCCAGTAGAGACAGGCTTAATTCACCCCTCCACTTT.

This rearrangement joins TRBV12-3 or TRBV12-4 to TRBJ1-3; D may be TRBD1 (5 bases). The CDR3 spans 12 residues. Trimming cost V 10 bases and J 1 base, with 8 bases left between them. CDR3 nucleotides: TGTGCCACTACAGGATCTGGAAACACCATATATTTT. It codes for CATTGSGNTIYF.